Presented here are 24 T cell receptor beta chains from one specimen sequenced in a study of T-cell reconstitution after alpha-beta-depleted transplantation in children. Unique molecular identifiers were used to barcode this TCRbeta library. MiXCR was run by TCRdb on the PCR reads, yielding one entry per CDR3 protein. This sample carries 800,000 to 1,000,000 distinct CDR3 sequences, roughly 29% of them seen once, and the ten largest clones take 28%. Sample: PBMCs, mostly from graft donor cells, taken 360 days after TCRalphabeta/CD19-depleted stem cell transplant. The receptors originated from a boy less than two years old who had a stem cell transplant for SCID, so the T cells may come from the graft donor.

This clonotype was seen a handful of times. V usage is TRBV29-1 and J usage is TRBJ1-1; D unclear. Germline V lookup: CDR1 SQVTM, CDR2 ANQGSEA. This CDR3 contains 12 residues. The germline V and J ends were trimmed by 7 bases and 1 base, with 10 bases remaining between them. The CDR3 DNA follows: TGCAGCGCTGTGTGGGAGAACACTGAAGCTTTCTTT. This gives the protein CSAVWENTEAFF.

This clonotype has more than one count but fewer than ten. V and J are TRBV12-3 or TRBV12-4 and TRBJ2-1, with TRBD2 identical over 8 bases. J lost 4 bases, V lost 8 bases, and 19 bases had no gene match. The CDR3 totals 18 residues. The CDR3 DNA follows: TGTGCCAGCCTCGTAAACACACTGCGGGGGGCCATGTACAATGAGCAGTTCTTC. It encodes CASLVNTLRGAMYNEQFF.

The gene calls are TRBV2 and TRBJ1-5; tentative D call: TRBD1 (6 bases). Germline-derived CDR1 and CDR2 are SNHLY and FYNNEI. The length of the CDR3 is 15 residues. V shed 1 base and J shed 4 bases, with 11 bases lying between them. The CDR3 nucleotides are TGTGCCAGCAGTGAAGACGGACAGAGGAATCAGCCCCAGCATTTT. The encoded protein is CASSEDGQRNQPQHF.

This clonotype came up a few times. This sequence joins TRBV10-3 and TRBJ1-2; the D gene is possibly TRBD1 (6 bases). V was trimmed by 2 bases and J by 2 bases, leaving 9 bases between them. CDR3 length: 14 residues. Germline V gives CDR1 ENHRY, CDR2 SYGVKD. CDR3 nucleotide sequence: TGTGCCATCAGTGAGGACAGGCGCAACTATGGCTACACCTTC. This codes for CAISEDRRNYGYTF.

Only a few counts were recorded for this clonotype. V is TRBV5-5 and J is TRBJ2-2, with D perhaps assigned TRBD1 or TRBD2 (5 bases each). The CDR3 sequence is 16 residues long. Germline V gives CDR1 SGHKS, CDR2 YYEKEE (reference sequence). Trimming took off 6 bases at V and 4 bases at J, with 19 bases between the two ends. The DNA for the CDR3 is TGTGCCAGCACCCCTCTGAGGGGCTTTCCCACCGGGGAGCTGTTTTTT. Translation: CASTPLRGFPTGELFF.

This clonotype was counted only a few times. The chain combines TRBV5-1 with TRBJ2-5; 8 nucleotides align to TRBD2. The germline CDR1 and CDR2 sequences are SGHRS and YFSETQ. Germline trimming cut 4 bases from V and 3 bases from J; bases unmatched to any gene: 8. CDR3 length: 15 amino acids. The CDR3 nucleotides read TGCGCCAGCAGCCGAAGCGGGAGCGGGGAAGAGACCCAGTACTTC. This encodes CASSRSGSGEETQYF. Looking up the rest from reference TRBV5-1 and TRBJ2-5 gives the full variable domain: KAGVTQTPRYLIKTRGQQVTLSCSPISGHRSVSWYQQTPGQGLQFLFEYFSETQRNKGNFPGRFSGRQFSNSRSEMNVSTLELGDSALYLCASSRSGSGEETQYFGPGTRLLVL.

This clonotype was seen more than once but under ten times. V usage is TRBV7-8 and J usage is TRBJ2-1; D call uncertain. CDR3 length: 15 amino acids. V gave up 1 base and J gave up 2 bases, with 9 bases separating them. CDR1 and CDR2 from the germline V gene are SGHVS and FQNEAQ. The CDR3 region has the DNA TGTGCCAGCAGCTTAGAACGCCAAGCCTACAATGAGCAGTTCTTC. Translating it yields CASSLERQAYNEQFF.

The chain carries TRBV9 and TRBJ2-1; D gene ambiguous. Germline V gene lookup returns CDR1 SGDLS and CDR2 YYNGEE. The CDR3 totals 14 residues. Trimming removed 4 bases at V and 5 bases at J, with 13 bases between. CDR3 sequence reads: CASSPTSRHNEQFF. Written as DNA, the CDR3 is TGTGCCAGCAGCCCCACGTCAAGGCACAATGAGCAGTTCTTC.

This clonotype was picked up a small number of times. CDR3 protein: CASSQLRGNSYEQYF. CDR3 in DNA: TGTGCCAGCAGCCAGCTCAGGGGGAACTCCTACGAGCAGTACTTC. J is TRBJ2-7 and V is TRBV3-1; 7 positions agree with TRBD1. The V segment lost 3 bases and the J segment 0 bases; nucleotides outside the gene matches: 5. Germline CDR1 LGHDT, CDR2 YNNKEL (reference sequence). This CDR3 contains 15 residues.

This clonotype was seen only a few times. The chain uses TRBV6-1 and TRBJ1-1; 12 bases line up with TRBD1. This CDR3 comprises 15 residues. With V trimmed by 3 bases and J by 6 bases, 5 bases remained unmatched. Per the germline V gene, CDR1 is MNHNS and CDR2 is SASEGT. The CDR3 sequence is CASSDTGTGGPEAFF. The DNA of the CDR3 is TGTGCCAGCAGTGACACCGGGACAGGGGGCCCTGAAGCTTTCTTT.

The chain carries TRBV19 and TRBJ2-1; 8 nucleotides line up with TRBD2. This CDR3 is built from 16 residues. The junction had 9 bases not matched to a gene; V was cut back by 2 bases and J by 6 bases. CDR1 is LNHDA and CDR2 is SQIVND in the germline V gene (reference sequence). This chain's CDR3 is CASSIFSSGGPNEQFF. As DNA, the CDR3 is TGTGCCAGTAGTATATTTTCCAGCGGGGGACCCAATGAGCAGTTCTTC.

The V and J genes are TRBV7-6 and TRBJ2-3, with TRBD2 matching over 10 bases. The V gene end was trimmed by 0 bases and the J gene end by 0 bases; junction bases not matched to a gene: 6. The length of the CDR3 is 18 residues. CDR1 and CDR2 from the germline V gene are SGHVS and FNYEAQ. DNA for the CDR3: TGTGCCAGCAGCTTAGCCCTCACTAGCGGGGCGAGCACAGATACGCAGTATTTT. Translating gives CASSLALTSGASTDTQYF.

The chain recombines TRBV12-3 or TRBV12-4 with TRBJ1-2; TRBD1 is a possible D gene (5 bases). CDR3 length: 14 amino acids. V lost 2 bases and J 3 bases, leaving 10 bases between the germline ends. The CDR3 bases are TGTGCCAGCAGTTTACTCAGAGGGGACTATGGCTACACCTTC. Protein sequence: CASSLLRGDYGYTF.

The rearrangement joins TRBV6-2 or TRBV6-3 to TRBJ1-5; 8 positions agree with TRBD1. The CDR3 has 16 amino acids. Germline V gene lookup returns CDR1 MNHEY and CDR2 SVGEGT. Trimming at V came to 6 bases and at J to 0 bases, leaving 7 bases not matched to a gene. The CDR3 coding sequence is TGTGCCAGCAGCGCTGACAGGGGCCTTAGCAATCAGCCCCAGCATTTT. It translates to CASSADRGLSNQPQHF.

This clonotype was seen only a few times. V is TRBV7-3 and J is TRBJ2-7; D is uncertain. Germline lookup yields CDR1 SGHTA and CDR2 FQGTGA. CDR3 length: 14 amino acids. Trimming shortened V by 3 bases and J by 3 bases, and 12 bases separated the two germline ends. The chain's CDR3 is CASSFFRVGYEQYF. For the CDR3, the DNA is TGTGCCAGCAGCTTTTTCCGGGTGGGCTACGAGCAGTACTTC.

The rearrangement links TRBV11-2 to TRBJ2-7, with 9 bases aligning to TRBD1. The V and J ends lost 7 bases and 5 bases, in that order; junction bases with no gene match: 12. Germline values: CDR1 SGHAT, CDR2 FQNNGV. The CDR3 sequence is 15 residues long. The CDR3 coding sequence is TGTGCCAGCACCAACCCGTGGGACAGGGCCAACGAGCAGTACTTC. Its translation is CASTNPWDRANEQYF.

This clonotype was seen more than once but under ten times. The rearrangement joins TRBV7-9 to TRBJ2-4, with D uncertain. The CDR3 is 16 amino acids. CDR1 and CDR2 from the germline V gene are SEHNR and FQNEAQ (reference sequence). The V and J ends lost 5 bases and 4 bases respectively, with 18 bases between them. The CDR3 spells CASSALAGGPKNIQYF. The CDR3 bases are TGTGCCAGCAGCGCCCTCGCCGGCGGCCCGAAAAACATTCAGTACTTC. The full variable domain, in which reference TRBV7-9 and TRBJ2-4 provide the parts outside the CDR3, is DTGVSQNPRHKITKRGQNVTFRCDPISEHNRLYWYRQTLGQGPEFLTYFQNEAQLEKSRLLSDRFSAERPKGSFSTLEIQRTEQGDSAMYLCASSALAGGPKNIQYFGAGTRLSVL.

The chain joins TRBV5-1 to TRBJ2-7; possibly TRBD1 for D (5 bases). V was trimmed by 0 bases and J by 5 bases, leaving 12 bases between them. Germline V gene lookup returns CDR1 SGHRS and CDR2 YFSETQ. The CDR3 is made up of 14 amino acids. This CDR3 reads CASSLGAGPNEQYF. The CDR3 nucleotides read TGCGCCAGCAGCTTGGGGGCAGGGCCCAACGAGCAGTACTTC.

This clonotype occurred a few times. This chain uses TRBV28 with TRBJ1-2; unclear D gene. This CDR3 region has 12 residues. CDR1 and CDR2 (germline): MDHEN, SYDVKM. Trimming cost V 10 bases and J 8 bases, with 17 bases left between them. The CDR3 coding sequence is TGTGCCACCCCAGGTGAGGCGCGAGGCTACACCTTC. Translated, it gives CATPGEARGYTF.

The chain recombines TRBV7-2 with TRBJ2-7; D possibly corresponds to TRBD1 (5 bases). The CDR3 extends over 16 amino acids. In germline, CDR1 is SGHTA, CDR2 FQGNSA. The V end lost 1 base, the J end lost 2 bases, and 15 bases lay between the germline ends. This chain's CDR3 is CASSLVGETATYEQYF. CDR3 coding DNA: TGTGCCAGCAGCTTAGTCGGCGAGACAGCGACCTACGAGCAGTACTTC.

This clonotype was counted between two and nine times. The J gene is TRBJ1-3, the V gene TRBV7-3; D call uncertain. Per germline, CDR1 SGHTA and CDR2 FQGTGA. Trimming stripped 5 bases from V and 2 bases from J, with 13 bases between. This CDR3 region has 15 residues. CDR3 in DNA: TGTGCCAGCAGCCCCTGGGGAGGACCTGGAAACACCATATATTTT. Protein product: CASSPWGGPGNTIYF.

Only a few counts were recorded for this clonotype. V usage is TRBV4-2 and J usage is TRBJ2-7, with 7 bases identical to TRBD1. V lost 1 base and J lost 2; bases outside the gene matches: 5. The CDR3 is 15 residues long. Germline values: CDR1 LGHNA, CDR2 YNFKEQ. The CDR3 sequence is CASSQGRTGAYEQYF. CDR3 in DNA: TGTGCCAGCAGCCAAGGGCGGACAGGAGCCTACGAGCAGTACTTC.

This chain joins TRBV6-1 and TRBJ1-6; 7 nucleotides line up with TRBD1. Germline CDR1 reads MNHNS; CDR2 reads SASEGT. Trimming at V came to 9 bases and at J to 9 bases, leaving 8 bases not matched to a gene. The CDR3 is 13 residues long. The CDR3 sequence: CASGAGGLSPLHF. The CDR3 coding sequence is TGTGCCAGTGGGGCAGGGGGACTTTCACCCCTCCACTTT.

This clonotype was counted only a few times. The chain has TRBV12-3 or TRBV12-4 and TRBJ1-3; 7 bases map to TRBD1. Losses at the gene ends were 6 bases for V and 4 bases for J; bases not matched to a gene: 6. CDR3 length: 14 amino acids. Here the CDR3 DNA reads TGTGCCAGCAGAAAACAGGGGAAAGGAAACACCATATATTTT. This gives the protein CASRKQGKGNTIYF.